This entry is about one TCR beta chain. The sample belongs to a study of blood T cell repertoires in COVID-19. The overall study: The origin of the acute and convalescent COVID-19 samples was the United States, Italy and Spain.

Measured with immunoSEQ multiplex PCR; TCRdb has only the in-frame clones, and not every one. Counted here are 150,000 to 200,000 clones, approximately 90% occurring once; the ten biggest clones make up less than 3.5%. CDR1 and CDR2 (germline): SGDLS, YYNGEE. This CDR3 contains 14 residues. Germline trimming cut 3 bases from V and 5 bases from J; bases unmatched to any gene: 6. This clonotype originated in a woman aged 25 to 39 with active or convalescent COVID-19. The chain uses TRBV9 and TRBJ2-5, with 8 bases identical to TRBD2. The sequenced material came from peripheral blood. The DNA of the CDR3 is TGTGCCAGCAGCGCCGGGGGGGCCGGCGAGACCCAGTACTTC. As protein: CASSAGGAGETQYF.